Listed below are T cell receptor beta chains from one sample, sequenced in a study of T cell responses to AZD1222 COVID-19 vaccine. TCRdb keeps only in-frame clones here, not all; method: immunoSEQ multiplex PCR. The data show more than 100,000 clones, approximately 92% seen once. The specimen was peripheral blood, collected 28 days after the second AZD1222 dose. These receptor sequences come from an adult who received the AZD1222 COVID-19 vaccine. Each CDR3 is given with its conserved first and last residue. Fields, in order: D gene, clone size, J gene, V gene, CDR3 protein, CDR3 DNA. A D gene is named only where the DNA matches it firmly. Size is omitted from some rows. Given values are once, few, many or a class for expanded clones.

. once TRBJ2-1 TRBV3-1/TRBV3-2 CASSQRNGNEQFF TGTGCCAGCAGCCAGCGGAACGGGAATGAGCAGTTCTTC
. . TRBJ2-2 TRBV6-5 CASRNDPNTGELFF TGTGCCAGCAGAAACGATCCGAACACCGGGGAGCTGTTTTTT
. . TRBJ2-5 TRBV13 CASSSTPGQQETQYF TGTGCCAGCAGCTCCACACCAGGCCAACAAGAGACCCAGTACTTC
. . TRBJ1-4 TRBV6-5 CASSPYAAVNEKLFF TGTGCCAGCTCCCCCTACGCCGCGGTTAATGAAAAACTGTTTTTT
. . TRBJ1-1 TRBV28 CATNLPNTEAFF TGTGCCACGAACCTTCCGAACACTGAAGCTTTCTTT
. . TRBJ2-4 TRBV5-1 CASSSGQGGQNIQYF TGCGCCAGCAGCTCCGGGCAGGGGGGCCAAAACATTCAGTACTTC
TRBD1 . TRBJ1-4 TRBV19 CASTLGGTGFEKLFF TGTGCCAGTACCCTAGGGGGGACAGGGTTCGAAAAACTGTTTTTT
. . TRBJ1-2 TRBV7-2 CASSLVSSYGYTF TGTGCCAGCAGCTTAGTGAGTTCCTATGGCTACACCTTC
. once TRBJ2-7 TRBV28 CASSRAYEQYF TGTGCCAGCAGTCGAGCCTACGAGCAGTACTTC
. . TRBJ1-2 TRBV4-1 CASSPLLRQLHHYGYTF TGCGCCAGCAGTCCCTTACTTCGACAGCTCCACCACTATGGCTACACCTTC
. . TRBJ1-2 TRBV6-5 CASSKAGAWGYTF TGTGCCAGTAGCAAAGCGGGAGCCTGGGGCTACACCTTC
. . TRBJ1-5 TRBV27 CASSPLGNQPQHF TGTGCCAGCAGCCCCTTGGGCAATCAGCCCCAGCATTTT
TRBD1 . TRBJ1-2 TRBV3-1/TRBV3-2 CASSQDWETGYGYTF TGTGCCAGCAGCCAAGATTGGGAGACAGGGTATGGCTACACCTTC
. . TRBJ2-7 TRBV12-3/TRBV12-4 CASRGGRDFEQYF TGTGCCAGCAGGGGAGGTAGGGACTTCGAGCAGTACTTC
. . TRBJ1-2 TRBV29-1 CSVDHNYGYTF TGCAGCGTGGATCATAACTATGGCTACACCTTC
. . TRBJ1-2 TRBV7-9 CASSSPGTYNYGYTF TGTGCCAGCAGCTCCCCCGGGACATATAACTATGGCTACACCTTC
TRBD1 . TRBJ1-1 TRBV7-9 CASSFYRGTVGTEAFF TGTGCCAGCAGCTTCTACAGGGGGACGGTGGGCACTGAAGCTTTCTTT
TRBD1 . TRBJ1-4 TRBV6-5 CASSYSGERGRGKLFF TGTGCCAGCAGTTACTCGGGGGAGAGGGGGCGGGGAAAACTGTTTTTT
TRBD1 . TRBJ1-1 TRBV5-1 CASSTTGEGNTEAFF TGCGCCAGCAGCACGACAGGGGAGGGGAACACTGAAGCTTTCTTT
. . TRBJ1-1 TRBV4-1 CASSLSGGMNTEAFF TGCGCCAGCAGCTTGAGTGGGGGCATGAACACTGAAGCTTTCTTT
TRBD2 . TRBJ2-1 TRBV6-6 CASSSGTSGYNEQFF TGTGCCAGCAGCTCCGGGACTAGCGGATACAATGAGCAGTTCTTC
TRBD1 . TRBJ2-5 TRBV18 CASSPFDRGRGETQYF TGTGCCAGCTCACCGTTCGACAGGGGGCGGGGAGAGACCCAGTACTTC
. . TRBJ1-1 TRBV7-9 CASSAQGGTEAFF TGTGCCAGCAGCGCACAGGGAGGGACTGAAGCTTTCTTT
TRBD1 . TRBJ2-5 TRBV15 CATSEDRGRETQYF TGTGCCACCAGCGAGGACAGGGGGCGGGAGACCCAGTACTTC
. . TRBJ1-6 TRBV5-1 CASSFQGSGAYSPLHF TGCGCCAGCAGCTTTCAGGGCTCAGGGGCTTATTCACCCCTCCACTTT